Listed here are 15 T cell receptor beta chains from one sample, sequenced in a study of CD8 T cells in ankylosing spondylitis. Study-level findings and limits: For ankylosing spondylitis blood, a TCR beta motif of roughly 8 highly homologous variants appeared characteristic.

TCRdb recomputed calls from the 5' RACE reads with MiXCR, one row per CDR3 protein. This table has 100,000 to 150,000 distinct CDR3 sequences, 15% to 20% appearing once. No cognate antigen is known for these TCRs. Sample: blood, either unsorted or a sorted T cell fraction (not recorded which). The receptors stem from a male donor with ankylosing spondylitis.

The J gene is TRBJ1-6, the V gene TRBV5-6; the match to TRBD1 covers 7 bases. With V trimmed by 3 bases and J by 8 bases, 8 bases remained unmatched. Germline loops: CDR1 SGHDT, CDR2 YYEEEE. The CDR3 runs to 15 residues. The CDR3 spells CASSYKTGRHSPLHF. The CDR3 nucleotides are TGTGCCAGCAGCTACAAGACAGGGAGGCATTCACCCCTCCACTTT.

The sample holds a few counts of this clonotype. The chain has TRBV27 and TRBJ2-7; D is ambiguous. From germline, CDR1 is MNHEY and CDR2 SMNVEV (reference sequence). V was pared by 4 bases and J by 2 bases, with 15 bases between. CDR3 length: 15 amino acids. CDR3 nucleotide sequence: TGTGCCAGCAGTTACGCGCCCCCCCCTCCCTACGAGCAGTACTTC. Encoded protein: CASSYAPPPPYEQYF.

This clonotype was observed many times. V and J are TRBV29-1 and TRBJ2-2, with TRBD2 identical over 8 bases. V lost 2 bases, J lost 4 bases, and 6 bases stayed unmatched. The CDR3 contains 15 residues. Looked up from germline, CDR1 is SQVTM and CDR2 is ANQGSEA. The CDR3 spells CSVEISGKTTGELFF. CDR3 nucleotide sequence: TGCAGCGTTGAAATTAGCGGGAAGACCACCGGGGAGCTGTTTTTT.

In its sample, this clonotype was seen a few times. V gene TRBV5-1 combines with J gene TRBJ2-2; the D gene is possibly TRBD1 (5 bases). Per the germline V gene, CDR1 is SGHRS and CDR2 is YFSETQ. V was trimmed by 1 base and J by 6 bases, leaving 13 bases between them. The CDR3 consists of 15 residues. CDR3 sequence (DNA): TGCGCCAGCAGCTTGTGGCAGGGTGGTCCCGGGGAGCTGTTTTTT. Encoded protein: CASSLWQGGPGELFF.

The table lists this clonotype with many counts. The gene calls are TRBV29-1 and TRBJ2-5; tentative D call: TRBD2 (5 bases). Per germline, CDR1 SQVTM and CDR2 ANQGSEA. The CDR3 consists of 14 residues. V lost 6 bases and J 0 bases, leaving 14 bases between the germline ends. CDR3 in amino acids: CSVWAPGYQETQYF. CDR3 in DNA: TGCAGCGTGTGGGCACCGGGATACCAAGAGACCCAGTACTTC.

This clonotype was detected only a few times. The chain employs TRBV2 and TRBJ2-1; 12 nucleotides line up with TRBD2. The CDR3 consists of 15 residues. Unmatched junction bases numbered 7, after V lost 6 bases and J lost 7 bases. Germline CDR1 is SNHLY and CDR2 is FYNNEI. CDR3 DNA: TGTGCCAGCAGATTTCTAGCGGGAGGGCCGAATGAGCAGTTCTTC. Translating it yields CASRFLAGGPNEQFF. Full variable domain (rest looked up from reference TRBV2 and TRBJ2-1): EPEVTQTPSHQVTQMGQEVILRCVPISNHLYFYWYRQILGQKVEFLVSFYNNEISEKSEIFDDQFSVERPDGSNFTLKIRSTKLEDSAMYFCASRFLAGGPNEQFFGPGTRLTVL.

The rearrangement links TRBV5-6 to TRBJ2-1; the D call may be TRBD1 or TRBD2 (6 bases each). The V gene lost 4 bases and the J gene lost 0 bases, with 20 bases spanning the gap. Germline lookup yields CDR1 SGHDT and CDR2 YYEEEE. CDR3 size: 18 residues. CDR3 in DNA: TGTGCCAGCAGCCCGAGGGGGATTGGGGGAGGCTCCTACAATGAGCAGTTCTTC. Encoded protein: CASSPRGIGGGSYNEQFF.

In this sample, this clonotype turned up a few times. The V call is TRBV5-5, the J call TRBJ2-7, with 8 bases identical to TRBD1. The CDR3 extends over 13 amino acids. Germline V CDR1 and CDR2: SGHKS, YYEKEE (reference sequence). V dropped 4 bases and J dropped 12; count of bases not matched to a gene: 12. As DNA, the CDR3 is TGTGCCAGCAGCGCGGGACAGGCAAAACGGTGGTACTTC. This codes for CASSAGQAKRWYF.

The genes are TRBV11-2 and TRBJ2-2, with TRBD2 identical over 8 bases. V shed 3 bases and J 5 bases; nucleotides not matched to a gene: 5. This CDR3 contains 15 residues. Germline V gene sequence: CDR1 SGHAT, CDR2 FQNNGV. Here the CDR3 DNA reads TGTGCCAGCAGCTTCCCTAAGCGGGGGACCGGGGAGCTGTTTTTT. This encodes CASSFPKRGTGELFF. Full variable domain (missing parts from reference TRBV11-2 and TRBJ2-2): EAGVAQSPRYKIIEKRQSVAFWCNPISGHATLYWYQQILGQGPKLLIQFQNNGVVDDSQLPKDRFSAERLKGVDSTLKIQPAKLEDSAVYLCASSFPKRGTGELFFGEGSRLTVL.

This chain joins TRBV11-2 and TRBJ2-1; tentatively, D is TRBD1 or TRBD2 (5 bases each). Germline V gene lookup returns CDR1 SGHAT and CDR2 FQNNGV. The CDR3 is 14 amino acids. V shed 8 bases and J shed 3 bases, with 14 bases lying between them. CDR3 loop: CASGQGPSYNEQFF. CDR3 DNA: TGTGCCAGCGGGCAGGGACCTAGCTACAATGAGCAGTTCTTC.

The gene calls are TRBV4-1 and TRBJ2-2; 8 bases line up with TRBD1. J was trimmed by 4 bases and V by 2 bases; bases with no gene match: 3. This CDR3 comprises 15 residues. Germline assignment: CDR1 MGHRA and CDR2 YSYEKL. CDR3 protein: CASSQLTGATGELFF. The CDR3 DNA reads TGCGCCAGCAGCCAATTGACAGGGGCCACCGGGGAGCTGTTTTTT.

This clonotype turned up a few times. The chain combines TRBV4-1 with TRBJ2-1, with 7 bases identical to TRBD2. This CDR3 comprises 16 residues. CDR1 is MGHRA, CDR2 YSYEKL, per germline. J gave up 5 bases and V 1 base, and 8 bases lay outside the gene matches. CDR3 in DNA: TGCGCCAGCAGCCAAGCGACTAGCCACAAGGACAATGAGCAGTTCTTC. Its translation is CASSQATSHKDNEQFF.

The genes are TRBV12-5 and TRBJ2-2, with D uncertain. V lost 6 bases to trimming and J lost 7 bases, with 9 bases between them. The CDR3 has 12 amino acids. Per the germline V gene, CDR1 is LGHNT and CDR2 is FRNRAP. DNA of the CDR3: TGTGCTAGTGGCTTCGATGGCGGGGAGCTGTTTTTT. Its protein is CASGFDGGELFF.

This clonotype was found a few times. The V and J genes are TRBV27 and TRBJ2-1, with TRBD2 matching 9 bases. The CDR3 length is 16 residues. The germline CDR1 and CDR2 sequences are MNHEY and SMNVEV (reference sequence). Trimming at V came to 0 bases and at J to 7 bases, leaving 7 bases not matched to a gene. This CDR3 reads CASSLSIAGVKNEQFF. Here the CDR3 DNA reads TGTGCCAGCAGTTTATCGATAGCGGGAGTGAAGAATGAGCAGTTCTTC.

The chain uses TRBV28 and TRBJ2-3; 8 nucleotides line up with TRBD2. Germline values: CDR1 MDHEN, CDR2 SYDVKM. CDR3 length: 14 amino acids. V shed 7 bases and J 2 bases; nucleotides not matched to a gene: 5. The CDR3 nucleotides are TGTGCCAGCAAGCAGCGGGGGCACACAGATACGCAGTATTTT. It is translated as CASKQRGHTDTQYF.